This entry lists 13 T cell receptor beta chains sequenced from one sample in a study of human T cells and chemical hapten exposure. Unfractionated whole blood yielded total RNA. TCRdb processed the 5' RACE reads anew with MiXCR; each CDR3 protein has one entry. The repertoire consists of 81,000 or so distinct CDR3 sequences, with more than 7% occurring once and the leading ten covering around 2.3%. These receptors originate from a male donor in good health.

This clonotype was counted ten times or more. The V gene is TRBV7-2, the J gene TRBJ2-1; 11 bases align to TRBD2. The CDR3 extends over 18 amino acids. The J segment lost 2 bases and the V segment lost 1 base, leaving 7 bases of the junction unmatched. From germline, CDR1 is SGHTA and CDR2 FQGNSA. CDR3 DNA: TGTGCCAGCAGCTTAGGGCGACTAGCGGGGACGACCTACAATGAGCAGTTCTTC. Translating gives CASSLGRLAGTTYNEQFF.

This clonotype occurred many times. CDR3 sequence (DNA): TGTGCCAGCAGTTTAGCGGACAGGGGCCATGAGCAGTTCTTC. It specifies CASSLADRGHEQFF. The V and J genes are TRBV27 and TRBJ2-1; 9 bases fit TRBD1. The CDR3 sequence is 14 residues long. The germline gives CDR1 MNHEY, CDR2 SMNVEV (reference sequence). J lost 8 bases, V lost 2 bases, and 4 bases had no gene match.

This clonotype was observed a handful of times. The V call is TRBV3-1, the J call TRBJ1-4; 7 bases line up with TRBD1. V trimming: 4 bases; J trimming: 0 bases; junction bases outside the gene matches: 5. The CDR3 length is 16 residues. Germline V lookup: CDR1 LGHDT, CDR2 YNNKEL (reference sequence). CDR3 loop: CASSPSGTATNEKLFF. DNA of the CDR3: TGTGCCAGCAGCCCCTCCGGGACAGCAACTAATGAAAAACTGTTTTTT.

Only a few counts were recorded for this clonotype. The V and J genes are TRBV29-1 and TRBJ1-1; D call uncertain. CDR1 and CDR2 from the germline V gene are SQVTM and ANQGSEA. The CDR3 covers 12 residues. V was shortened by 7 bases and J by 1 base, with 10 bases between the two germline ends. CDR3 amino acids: CSAVPTNTEAFF. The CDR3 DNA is TGCAGCGCCGTCCCTACGAACACTGAAGCTTTCTTT.

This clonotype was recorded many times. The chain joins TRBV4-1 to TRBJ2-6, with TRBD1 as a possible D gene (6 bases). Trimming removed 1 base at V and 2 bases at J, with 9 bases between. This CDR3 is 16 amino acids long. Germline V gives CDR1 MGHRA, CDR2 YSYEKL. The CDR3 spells CASSQVQGPGANVLTF. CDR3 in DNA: TGCGCCAGCAGCCAAGTGCAGGGGCCTGGGGCCAACGTCCTGACTTTC.

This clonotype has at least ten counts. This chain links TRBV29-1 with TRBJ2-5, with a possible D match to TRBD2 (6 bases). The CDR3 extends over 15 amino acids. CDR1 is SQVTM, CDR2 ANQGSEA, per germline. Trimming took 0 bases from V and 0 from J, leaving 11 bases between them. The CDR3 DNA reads TGCAGCGTTGAAGATCCGGGGGTTAACCAAGAGACCCAGTACTTC. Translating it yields CSVEDPGVNQETQYF. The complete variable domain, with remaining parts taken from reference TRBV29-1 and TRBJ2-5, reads SAVISQKPSRDICQRGTSLTIQCQVDSQVTMMFWYRQQPGQSLTLIATANQGSEATYESGFVIDKFPISRPNLTFSTLTVSNMSPEDSSIYLCSVEDPGVNQETQYFGPGTRLLVL.

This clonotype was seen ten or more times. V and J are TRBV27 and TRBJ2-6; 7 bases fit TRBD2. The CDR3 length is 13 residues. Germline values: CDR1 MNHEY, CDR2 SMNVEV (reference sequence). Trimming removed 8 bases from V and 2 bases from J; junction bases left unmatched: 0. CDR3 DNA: TGTGCCAGCCGGGGGGCTGGGGCCAACGTCCTGACTTTC. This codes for CASRGAGANVLTF.

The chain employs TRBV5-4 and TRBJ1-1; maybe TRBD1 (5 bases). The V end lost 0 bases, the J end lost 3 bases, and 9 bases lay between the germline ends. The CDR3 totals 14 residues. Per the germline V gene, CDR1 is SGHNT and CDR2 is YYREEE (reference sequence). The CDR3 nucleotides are TGTGCCAGCAGCTTGGCCGGGGCAGACACTGAAGCTTTCTTT. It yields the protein CASSLAGADTEAFF.

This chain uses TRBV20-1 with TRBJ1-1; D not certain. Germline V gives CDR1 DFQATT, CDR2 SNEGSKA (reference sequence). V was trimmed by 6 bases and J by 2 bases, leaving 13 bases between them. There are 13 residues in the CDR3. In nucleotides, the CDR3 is TGCAGTGCCTCATACATGGAAAACACTGAAGCTTTCTTT. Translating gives CSASYMENTEAFF.

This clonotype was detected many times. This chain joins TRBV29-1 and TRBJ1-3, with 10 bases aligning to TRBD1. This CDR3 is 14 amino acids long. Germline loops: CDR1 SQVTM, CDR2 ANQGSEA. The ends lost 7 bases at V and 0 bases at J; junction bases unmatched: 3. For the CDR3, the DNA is TGCAGCGGTCGGACAGGGGGCTCTGGAAACACCATATATTTT. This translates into CSGRTGGSGNTIYF.

The CDR3 bases are TGTGCCAGCAGCCCTCCGGACGGTGGAGATGAAAAACTGTTTTTT. It yields the protein CASSPPDGGDEKLFF. J is TRBJ1-4 and V is TRBV3-1; unclear D gene. Trimming shortened V by 4 bases and J by 6 bases, and 15 bases separated the two germline ends. The CDR3 totals 15 residues. CDR1 is LGHDT, CDR2 YNNKEL, per germline (reference sequence).

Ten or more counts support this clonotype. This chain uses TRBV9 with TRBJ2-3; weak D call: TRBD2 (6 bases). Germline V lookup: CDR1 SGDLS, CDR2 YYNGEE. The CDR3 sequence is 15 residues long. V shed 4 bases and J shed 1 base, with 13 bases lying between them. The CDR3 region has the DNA TGTGCCAGCAGCCTGGATAGCGGACGCACAGATACGCAGTATTTT. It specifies CASSLDSGRTDTQYF.

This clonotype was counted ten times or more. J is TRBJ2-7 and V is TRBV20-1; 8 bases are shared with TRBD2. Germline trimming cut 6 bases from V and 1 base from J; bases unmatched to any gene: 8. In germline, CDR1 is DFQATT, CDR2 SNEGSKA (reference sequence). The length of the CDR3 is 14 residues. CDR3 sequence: CSAMLAGRSYEQYF. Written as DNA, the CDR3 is TGCAGTGCCATGCTAGCGGGCCGATCCTACGAGCAGTACTTC.